The 32 T cell receptor beta chains given below trace back to one sample, sequenced in a study of OX40 agonist ivuxolimab in advanced cancers. Assay: immunoSEQ multiplex PCR; the TCRdb copy retains only in-frame clones and omits some. This sample carries about 68,000 clones, over 65% of them seen once, and the ten largest clones take 0.55% to 0.85%. This specimen was CD4+ or CD8+ T cells sorted from blood, taken in a trial of the OX40 agonist ivuxolimab. These receptors were obtained from an adult with an advanced solid tumor such as melanoma, head and neck, liver or kidney cancer.

V gene TRBV11-2 combines with J gene TRBJ2-7; tentative D call: TRBD2 (6 bases). V gave up 5 bases and J gave up 3 bases, with 14 bases separating them. The CDR3 is made up of 14 amino acids. In germline, CDR1 is SGHAT, CDR2 FQNNGV. The CDR3 sequence is CASSASTGGYEQYF. Here the CDR3 DNA reads TGTGCCAGCAGCGCCTCCACCGGGGGCTACGAGCAGTACTTC.

The chain uses TRBV6-1 and TRBJ2-3, with D tentatively TRBD2 (6 bases). Deletions cut 2 bases from V and 4 bases from J, with 13 bases between. Germline lookup yields CDR1 MNHNS and CDR2 SASEGT. This CDR3 contains 15 residues. The chain's CDR3 is CASSEPGLQPDTQYF. CDR3 DNA sequence: TGTGCCAGCAGTGAACCGGGACTGCAACCAGATACGCAGTATTTT.

V gene TRBV4-3 combines with J gene TRBJ1-4; D is undetermined. The germline V and J ends were trimmed by 0 bases and 11 bases, with 10 bases remaining between them. The CDR3 is made up of 13 amino acids. From germline, CDR1 is LGHNA and CDR2 YSLEER. In DNA, the CDR3 is TGCGCCAGCAGCCAAGATCGGGCAGTGAAACTGTTTTTT. It is translated as CASSQDRAVKLFF.

The J gene is TRBJ1-1, the V gene TRBV19; D possibly corresponds to TRBD1 (5 bases). Germline CDR1 reads LNHDA; CDR2 reads SQIVND (reference sequence). V was cut by 7 bases and J by 1 base, with 16 bases left in between. This CDR3 spans 15 amino acids. The DNA for the CDR3 is TGTGCCAGTAACCAACCCGGTAGGGGGAACACTGAAGCTTTCTTT. Translation: CASNQPGRGNTEAFF.

The gene calls are TRBV6-5 and TRBJ2-1; tentatively, D is TRBD1 (6 bases). Between the trimmed V and J ends, which lost 10 bases and 2 bases, there was a span of 12 bases. CDR3 length: 13 residues. Germline V gene sequence: CDR1 MNHEY, CDR2 SVGAGI. In DNA, the CDR3 is TGTGCCACCCAGCAGGGGACCTACAATGAGCAGTTCTTC. It encodes CATQQGTYNEQFF.

This clone has just one count. V is TRBV19 and J is TRBJ2-1; either TRBD1 or TRBD2 may supply D (5 bases each). CDR3 size: 15 residues. V lost 0 bases and J lost 6, with 12 bases in between. Looked up from germline, CDR1 is LNHDA and CDR2 is SQIVND (reference sequence). This CDR3 is CASSIDRDLSNEQFF. The DNA for the CDR3 is TGTGCCAGTAGTATAGACAGGGACCTTTCCAATGAGCAGTTCTTC.

The chain joins TRBV5-1 to TRBJ1-3; 7 nucleotides line up with TRBD1. The J segment lost 4 bases and the V segment lost 4 bases, leaving 5 bases of the junction unmatched. The germline V gene encodes CDR1 SGHRS and CDR2 YFSETQ. CDR3 length: 14 residues. In DNA, the CDR3 is TGCGCCAGCAGCGTGACAGGGACGGGAAACACCATATATTTT. Residues: CASSVTGTGNTIYF.

The chain links TRBV5-1 to TRBJ2-7, with TRBD1 identical over 11 bases. Trimming at V came to 4 bases and at J to 5 bases, leaving 5 bases not matched to a gene. The CDR3 extends over 14 amino acids. CDR1 is SGHRS and CDR2 is YFSETQ in the germline V gene. In DNA, the CDR3 is TGCGCCAGCAGCCTCGGACAGGGGGCCGACGAGCAGTACTTC. Its protein is CASSLGQGADEQYF. The variable domain in full, with the rest retrieved from reference TRBV5-1 and TRBJ2-7, is KAGVTQTPRYLIKTRGQQVTLSCSPISGHRSVSWYQQTPGQGLQFLFEYFSETQRNKGNFPGRFSGRQFSNSRSEMNVSTLELGDSALYLCASSLGQGADEQYFGPGTRLTVT.

The chain has TRBV10-3 and TRBJ1-1; a possible D gene is TRBD1 (6 bases). Germline V gene data show CDR1 as ENHRY and CDR2 as SYGVKD. Trimming pared 7 bases from V and 0 bases from J, leaving 12 bases between. The CDR3 has 14 residues. CDR3 residues: CAINDRLMNTEAFF. The DNA for the CDR3 is TGTGCCATCAACGACAGGCTTATGAACACTGAAGCTTTCTTT.

This sequence joins TRBV25-1 and TRBJ2-7; 10 bases are shared with TRBD1. The V gene's germline CDR1 is MGHDK and CDR2 SYGVNS. V gave up 6 bases and J gave up 9 bases; unmatched junction bases: 5. This CDR3 is built from 12 residues. CDR3: CASRGQGRGQYF. The CDR3, as DNA: TGTGCCAGCAGGGGACAGGGGCGGGGGCAGTACTTC.

The chain recombines TRBV5-1 with TRBJ1-3; D not resolved. CDR1 is SGHRS, CDR2 YFSETQ, per germline. This CDR3 region has 14 residues. Trimming stripped 0 bases from V and 0 bases from J, with 4 bases between. CDR3 residues: CASSLDISGNTIYF. CDR3 nucleotide sequence: TGCGCCAGCAGCTTGGACATCTCTGGAAACACCATATATTTT.

The chain is built from TRBV19 and TRBJ1-2, with TRBD1 as a possible D gene (5 bases). The CDR3 is 15 residues long. The germline gives CDR1 LNHDA, CDR2 SQIVND (reference sequence). The V gene lost 7 bases and the J gene lost 5 bases, with 20 bases spanning the gap. The DNA of the CDR3 is TGTGCCAGTACTAAGGCGGGCGGGACCAATTATGGCTACACCTTC. As protein: CASTKAGGTNYGYTF.

The J gene is TRBJ1-4, the V gene TRBV7-2, with D perhaps TRBD1 (5 bases). V shed 5 bases and J shed 10 bases, with 20 bases lying between them. The CDR3 length is 15 residues. Germline values: CDR1 SGHTA, CDR2 FQGNSA. The CDR3 here is CASSASGLIIGKLFF. The CDR3 DNA follows: TGTGCCAGCAGCGCATCAGGGCTGATTATCGGAAAACTGTTTTTT.

This rearrangement joins TRBV2 to TRBJ1-2, with D possibly being TRBD1 (6 bases). Germline V gene data show CDR1 as SNHLY and CDR2 as FYNNEI. The V gene lost 11 bases and the J gene lost 7 bases, with 20 bases spanning the gap. This CDR3 comprises 13 residues. The CDR3 reads CAGVRDTLSGYTF. CDR3 bases: TGTGCCGGGGTCCGGGACACACTCAGTGGCTACACCTTC.

The CDR3 protein is CASSYSRTVQPQHF. The CDR3 bases are TGTGCCAGCAGTTACTCAAGGACAGTCCAGCCCCAGCATTTT. The chain couples TRBV6-5 to TRBJ1-5, with a tentative D call TRBD1 (6 bases). The CDR3 is made up of 14 amino acids. The V and J ends lost 0 bases and 7 bases respectively, with 10 bases between them. Per germline, CDR1 MNHEY and CDR2 SVGAGI.

The chain links TRBV4-1 to TRBJ1-4; D is ambiguous. The germline gives CDR1 MGHRA, CDR2 YSYEKL. The CDR3 is 15 amino acids. Trimming pared 2 bases from V and 3 bases from J, leaving 10 bases between. The CDR3 nucleotides are TGCGCCAGCAGCCAATTCCCAGCACCTAATGAAAAACTGTTTTTT. It specifies CASSQFPAPNEKLFF.

The J gene is TRBJ1-5, the V gene TRBV27; no definite D call. The germline gives CDR1 MNHEY, CDR2 SMNVEV (reference sequence). CDR3 length: 11 amino acids. The V gene lost 7 bases and the J gene lost 4 bases, with 5 bases spanning the gap. DNA of the CDR3: TGTGCCAGCACCGATAATCAGCCCCAGCATTTT. Its translation: CASTDNQPQHF.

The rearrangement uses TRBV9 and TRBJ1-6, with 8 bases matching TRBD1. The germline V gene encodes CDR1 SGDLS and CDR2 YYNGEE. CDR3 length: 13 residues. Trimming took 4 bases from V and 8 from J; bases not matched to a gene: 2. As DNA, the CDR3 is TGTGCCAGCAGCTTGGGACAGGATTCACCCCTCCACTTT. Residues: CASSLGQDSPLHF.

This clone was picked up a small number of times. The chain has TRBV2 and TRBJ1-1; 7 bases align to TRBD1. The CDR3 spans 13 residues. The junction had 3 bases not matched to a gene; V was cut back by 8 bases and J by 0 bases. Looked up from germline, CDR1 is SNHLY and CDR2 is FYNNEI. CDR3 loop: CASRGQVNTEAFF. The CDR3 DNA follows: TGTGCCAGCCGTGGACAGGTGAACACTGAAGCTTTCTTT.

The chain links TRBV7-2 to TRBJ1-5; possibly TRBD1 for D (5 bases). Germline V gene lookup returns CDR1 SGHTA and CDR2 FQGNSA. The CDR3 extends over 13 amino acids. V dropped 0 bases and J dropped 6 bases, with 6 bases sitting between them. The CDR3, as DNA: TGTGCCAGCAGCTTAGCCGGGGGTCAGCCCCAGCATTTT. It codes for CASSLAGGQPQHF. Full variable domain (remainder filled in from reference TRBV7-2 and TRBJ1-5): GAGVSQSPSNKVTEKGKDVELRCDPISGHTALYWYRQSLGQGLEFLIYFQGNSAPDKSGLPSDRFSAERTGGSVSTLTIQRTQQEDSAVYLCASSLAGGQPQHFGDGTRLSIL.

This chain links TRBV27 with TRBJ2-7; the D gene is possibly TRBD2 (5 bases). Deletions cut 6 bases from V and 0 bases from J, with 12 bases between. Per the germline V gene, CDR1 is MNHEY and CDR2 is SMNVEV (reference sequence). This CDR3 is built from 14 residues. The DNA of the CDR3 is TGTGCCAGCAGCCAGCTGGGGAGCTCCTACGAGCAGTACTTC. Translating gives CASSQLGSSYEQYF.

A single count supports this clone. The sample has other DNA sequences that encode this CDR3 too. The chain is built from TRBV6-5 and TRBJ1-2; maybe TRBD1 (5 bases). The length of the CDR3 is 13 residues. The V gene lost 6 bases and the J gene lost 1 base, with 9 bases spanning the gap. Germline V gives CDR1 MNHEY, CDR2 SVGAGI. The chain's CDR3 is CASSRDGNYGYTF. Here the CDR3 DNA reads TGTGCCAGCAGCAGGGACGGTAACTATGGCTACACCTTC.

The J gene is TRBJ1-2, the V gene TRBV5-5; a weak D match, TRBD1 (5 bases). Germline V lookup: CDR1 SGHKS, CDR2 YYEKEE (reference sequence). This CDR3 contains 14 residues. V lost 3 bases to trimming and J lost 7 bases, with 16 bases between them. This CDR3 reads CASSSFDGAFGYTF. The CDR3 bases are TGTGCCAGCAGCTCATTTGATGGGGCCTTTGGCTACACCTTC.

This sequence joins TRBV5-1 and TRBJ1-6; D is unclear. This CDR3 spans 14 amino acids. Germline assignment: CDR1 SGHRS and CDR2 YFSETQ. V lost 0 bases and J lost 7, with 8 bases in between. CDR3 in DNA: TGCGCCAGCAGCTTGGAGCGGGCCAATTCACCCCTCCACTTT. As protein: CASSLERANSPLHF. Drawing the rest from reference TRBV5-1 and TRBJ1-6, the complete variable domain is KAGVTQTPRYLIKTRGQQVTLSCSPISGHRSVSWYQQTPGQGLQFLFEYFSETQRNKGNFPGRFSGRQFSNSRSEMNVSTLELGDSALYLCASSLERANSPLHFGNGTRLTVT.

J is TRBJ2-7 and V is TRBV14; D not resolved. From germline, CDR1 is SGHDN and CDR2 FVKESK. The CDR3 consists of 17 residues. Trimming took 0 bases from V and 5 from J, leaving 20 bases between them. CDR3 protein: CASSQEFQTSRLHEQYF. CDR3 sequence (DNA): TGTGCCAGCAGCCAAGAATTTCAAACCTCACGCCTCCACGAGCAGTACTTC.

The V gene is TRBV6-6, the J gene TRBJ1-6, with 10 bases identical to TRBD1. The V gene end was trimmed by 7 bases and the J gene end by 7 bases; junction bases not matched to a gene: 7. CDR1 MNHNY and CDR2 SVGAGI come from the germline V gene (reference sequence). The CDR3 totals 15 residues. The CDR3 here is CASTEQGQGNSPLHF. The DNA of the CDR3 is TGTGCCAGCACAGAGCAGGGACAGGGGAATTCACCCCTCCACTTT.

The chain recombines TRBV28 with TRBJ2-6; the D is unclear. Germline loops: CDR1 MDHEN, CDR2 SYDVKM. The CDR3 is 14 amino acids. With 7 bases removed from V and 2 bases from J, the gap between germline ends came to 9 bases. CDR3 sequence: CASIKRTGANVLTF. The CDR3 coding sequence is TGTGCCAGCATCAAGAGAACTGGGGCCAACGTCCTGACTTTC.

The chain links TRBV30 to TRBJ2-6; 7 nucleotides align to TRBD1. The junction had 7 bases not matched to a gene; V was cut back by 5 bases and J by 0 bases. The germline CDR1 and CDR2 sequences are GTSNPN and SVGIG (reference sequence). This CDR3 is 16 amino acids long. The CDR3 sequence is CAWGTGDRSGANVLTF. Written as DNA, the CDR3 is TGTGCCTGGGGTACAGGGGACCGCTCTGGGGCCAACGTCCTGACTTTC.

The chain employs TRBV15 and TRBJ2-3; 9 bases fit TRBD2. The CDR3 has 16 amino acids. Germline V CDR1 and CDR2: LNHNV, YYDKDF (reference sequence). V lost 3 bases and J lost 2; bases outside the gene matches: 6. This chain's CDR3 is CATSSQGTSYTDTQYF. For the CDR3, the DNA is TGTGCCACCAGCAGCCAAGGGACTAGCTACACAGATACGCAGTATTTT.

The rearrangement joins TRBV11-2 to TRBJ1-3; D not resolved. The CDR3 sequence is 15 residues long. With 3 bases removed from V and 0 bases from J, the gap between germline ends came to 9 bases. The germline CDR1 and CDR2 sequences are SGHAT and FQNNGV. The chain's CDR3 is CASSLTGHSGNTIYF. The CDR3 nucleotides read TGTGCCAGCAGCTTGACGGGTCACTCTGGAAACACCATATATTTT.

CDR3 coding DNA: TGTGCCAGCAGTGAAGCCCCGGCACGTTCACCCCTCCACTTT. Translated: CASSEAPARSPLHF. V is TRBV2 and J is TRBJ1-6; no clear D gene. Germline V gene sequence: CDR1 SNHLY, CDR2 FYNNEI. The germline V and J ends were trimmed by 0 bases and 9 bases, with 9 bases remaining between them. The CDR3 covers 14 residues.

The J gene is TRBJ1-1, the V gene TRBV18, with D possibly being TRBD1 (5 bases). This CDR3 contains 14 residues. The germline gives CDR1 KGHSH, CDR2 LQKENI. V was shortened by 2 bases and J by 1 base, with 8 bases between the two germline ends. The DNA for the CDR3 is TGTGCCAGCTCACCAGCGGACAAGAACACTGAAGCTTTCTTT. Residues: CASSPADKNTEAFF.